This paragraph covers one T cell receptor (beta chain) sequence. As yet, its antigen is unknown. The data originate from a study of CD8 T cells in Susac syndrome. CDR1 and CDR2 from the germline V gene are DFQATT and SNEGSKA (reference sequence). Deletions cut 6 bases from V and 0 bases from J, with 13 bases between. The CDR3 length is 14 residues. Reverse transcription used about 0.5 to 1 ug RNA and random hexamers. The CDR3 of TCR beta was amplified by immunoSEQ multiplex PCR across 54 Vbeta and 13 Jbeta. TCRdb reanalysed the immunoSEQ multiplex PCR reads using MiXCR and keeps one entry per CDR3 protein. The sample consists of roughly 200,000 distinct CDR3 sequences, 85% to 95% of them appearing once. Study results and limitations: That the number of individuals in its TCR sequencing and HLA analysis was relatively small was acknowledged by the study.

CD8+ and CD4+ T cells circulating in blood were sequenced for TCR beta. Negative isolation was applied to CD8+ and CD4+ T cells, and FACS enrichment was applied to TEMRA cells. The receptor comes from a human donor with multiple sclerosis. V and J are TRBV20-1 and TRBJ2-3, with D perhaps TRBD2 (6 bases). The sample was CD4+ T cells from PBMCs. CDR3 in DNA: TGCAGTGCCTCCTGGGGAGGTAGCACAGATACGCAGTATTTT. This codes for CSASWGGSTDTQYF.